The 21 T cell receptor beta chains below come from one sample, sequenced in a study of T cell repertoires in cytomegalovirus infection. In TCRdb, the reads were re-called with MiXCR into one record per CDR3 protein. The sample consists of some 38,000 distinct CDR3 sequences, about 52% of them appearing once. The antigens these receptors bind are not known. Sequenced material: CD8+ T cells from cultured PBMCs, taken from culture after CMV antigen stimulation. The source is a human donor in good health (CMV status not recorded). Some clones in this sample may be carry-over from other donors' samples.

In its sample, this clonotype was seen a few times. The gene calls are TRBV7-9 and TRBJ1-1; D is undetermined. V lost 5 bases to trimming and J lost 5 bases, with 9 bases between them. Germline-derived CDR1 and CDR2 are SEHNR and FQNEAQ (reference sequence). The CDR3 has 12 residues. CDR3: CASSPRETEAFF. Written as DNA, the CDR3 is TGTGCCAGCAGCCCACGGGAGACTGAAGCTTTCTTT.

The CDR3 protein is CASRGTGVYNEQFF. CDR3 DNA sequence: TGTGCCAGCAGAGGGACAGGGGTCTACAATGAGCAGTTCTTC. This rearrangement joins TRBV27 to TRBJ2-1, with 10 bases lining up with TRBD1. V was clipped by 6 bases and J by 3 bases; unmatched bases: 2. Per the germline V gene, CDR1 is MNHEY and CDR2 is SMNVEV (reference sequence). This CDR3 is built from 14 residues.

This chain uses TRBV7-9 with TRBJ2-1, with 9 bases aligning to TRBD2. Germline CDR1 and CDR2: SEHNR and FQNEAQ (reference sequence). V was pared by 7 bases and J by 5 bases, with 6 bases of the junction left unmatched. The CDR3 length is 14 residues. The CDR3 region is CASKAGGVNNEQFF. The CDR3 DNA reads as TGTGCCAGCAAGGCGGGAGGGGTGAACAATGAGCAGTTCTTC.

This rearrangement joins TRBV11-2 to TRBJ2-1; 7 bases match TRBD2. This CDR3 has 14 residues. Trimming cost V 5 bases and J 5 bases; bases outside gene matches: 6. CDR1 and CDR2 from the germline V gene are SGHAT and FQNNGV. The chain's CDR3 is CASSQRDLDNEQFF. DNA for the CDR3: TGTGCCAGCAGCCAGCGGGACCTCGACAATGAGCAGTTCTTC.

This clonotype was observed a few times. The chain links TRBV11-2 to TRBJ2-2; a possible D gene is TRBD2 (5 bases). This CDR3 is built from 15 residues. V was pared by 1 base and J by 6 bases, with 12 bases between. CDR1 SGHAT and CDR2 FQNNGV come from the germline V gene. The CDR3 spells CASSLVRGGAGELFF. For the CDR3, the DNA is TGTGCCAGCAGCTTAGTACGGGGTGGAGCCGGGGAGCTGTTTTTT.

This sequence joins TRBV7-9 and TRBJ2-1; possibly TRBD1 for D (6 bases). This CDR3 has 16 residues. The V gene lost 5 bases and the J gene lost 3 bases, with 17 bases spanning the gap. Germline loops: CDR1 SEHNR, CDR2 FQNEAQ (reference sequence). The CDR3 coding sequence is TGTGCCAGCAGCGCCGCCGGGACACACCTCTACAATGAGCAGTTCTTC. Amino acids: CASSAAGTHLYNEQFF. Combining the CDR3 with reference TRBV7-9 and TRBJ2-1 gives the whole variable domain DTGVSQNPRHKITKRGQNVTFRCDPISEHNRLYWYRQTLGQGPEFLTYFQNEAQLEKSRLLSDRFSAERPKGSFSTLEIQRTEQGDSAMYLCASSAAGTHLYNEQFFGPGTRLTVL.

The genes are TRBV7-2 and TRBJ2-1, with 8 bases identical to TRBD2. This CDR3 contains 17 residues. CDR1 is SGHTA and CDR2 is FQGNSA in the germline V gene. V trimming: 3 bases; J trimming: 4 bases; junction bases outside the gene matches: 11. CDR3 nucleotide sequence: TGTGCCAGCAGCTTTCCGCCAGCGGGAGAGAGGTACAATGAGCAGTTCTTC. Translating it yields CASSFPPAGERYNEQFF.

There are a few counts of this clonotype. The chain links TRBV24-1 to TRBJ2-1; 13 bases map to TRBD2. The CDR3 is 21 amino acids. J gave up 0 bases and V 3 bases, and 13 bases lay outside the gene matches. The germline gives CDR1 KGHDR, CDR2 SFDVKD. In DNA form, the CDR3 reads TGTGCCACCAGTGATCACCCGGGACTAGCGGGAACTAAAGACTCCTACAATGAGCAGTTCTTC. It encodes CATSDHPGLAGTKDSYNEQFF.

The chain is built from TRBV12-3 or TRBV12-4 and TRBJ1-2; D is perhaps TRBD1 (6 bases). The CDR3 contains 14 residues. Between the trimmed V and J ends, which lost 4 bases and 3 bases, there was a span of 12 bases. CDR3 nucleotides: TGTGCCAGCAGTTCCCGGGGGGCAGACTATGGCTACACCTTC. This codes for CASSSRGADYGYTF.

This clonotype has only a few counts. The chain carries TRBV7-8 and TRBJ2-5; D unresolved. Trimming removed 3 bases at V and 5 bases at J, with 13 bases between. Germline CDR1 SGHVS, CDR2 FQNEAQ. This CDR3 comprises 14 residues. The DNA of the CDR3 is TGTGCCAGCAGCTTGGACCCCCTAGGGGAGACCCAGTACTTC. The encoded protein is CASSLDPLGETQYF.

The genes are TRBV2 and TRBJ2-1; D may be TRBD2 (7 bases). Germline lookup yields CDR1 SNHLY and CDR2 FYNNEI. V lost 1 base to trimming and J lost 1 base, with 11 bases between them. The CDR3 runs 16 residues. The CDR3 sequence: CASSEVGGGSYNEQFF. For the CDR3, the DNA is TGTGCCAGCAGTGAAGTGGGAGGGGGGTCCTACAATGAGCAGTTCTTC.

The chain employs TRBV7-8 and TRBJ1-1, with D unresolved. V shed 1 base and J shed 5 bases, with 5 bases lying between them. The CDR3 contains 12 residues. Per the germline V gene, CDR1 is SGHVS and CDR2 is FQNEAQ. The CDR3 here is CASSLVKTEAFF. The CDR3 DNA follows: TGTGCCAGCAGCTTAGTTAAGACTGAAGCTTTCTTT.

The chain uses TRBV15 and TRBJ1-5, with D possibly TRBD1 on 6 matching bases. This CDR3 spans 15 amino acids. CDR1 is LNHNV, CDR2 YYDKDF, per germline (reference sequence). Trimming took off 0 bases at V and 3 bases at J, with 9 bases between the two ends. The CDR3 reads CATSRDNRANQPQHF. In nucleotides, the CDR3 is TGTGCCACCAGCAGAGATAACAGGGCCAATCAGCCCCAGCATTTT.

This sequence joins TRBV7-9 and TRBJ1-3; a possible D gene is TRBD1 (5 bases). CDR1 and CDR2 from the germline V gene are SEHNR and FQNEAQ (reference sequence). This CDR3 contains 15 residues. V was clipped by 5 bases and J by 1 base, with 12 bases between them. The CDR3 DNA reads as TGTGCCAGCAGCCCACCCGGGGGTTCTGGAAACACCATATATTTT. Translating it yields CASSPPGGSGNTIYF.

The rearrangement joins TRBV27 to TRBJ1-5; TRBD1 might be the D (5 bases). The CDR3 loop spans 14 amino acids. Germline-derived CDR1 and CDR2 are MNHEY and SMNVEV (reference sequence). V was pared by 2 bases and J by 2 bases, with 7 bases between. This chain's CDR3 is CASSLKQGNQPQHF. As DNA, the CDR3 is TGTGCCAGCAGTTTAAAACAGGGCAATCAGCCCCAGCATTTT.

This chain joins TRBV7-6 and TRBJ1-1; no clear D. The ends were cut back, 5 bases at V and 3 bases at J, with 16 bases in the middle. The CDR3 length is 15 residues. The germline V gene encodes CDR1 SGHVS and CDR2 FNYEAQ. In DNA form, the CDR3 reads TGTGCCAGCAGCCCCGGGTCCCTTGGCCACACTGAAGCTTTCTTT. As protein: CASSPGSLGHTEAFF.

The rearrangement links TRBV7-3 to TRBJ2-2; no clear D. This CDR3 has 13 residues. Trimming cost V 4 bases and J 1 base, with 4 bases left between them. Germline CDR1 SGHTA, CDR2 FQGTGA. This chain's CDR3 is CASSSVNTGELFF. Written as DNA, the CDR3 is TGTGCCAGCAGCTCGGTGAACACCGGGGAGCTGTTTTTT.

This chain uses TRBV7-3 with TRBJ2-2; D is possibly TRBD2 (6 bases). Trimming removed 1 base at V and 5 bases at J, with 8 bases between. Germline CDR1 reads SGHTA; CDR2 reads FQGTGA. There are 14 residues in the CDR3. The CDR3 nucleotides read TGTGCCAGCAGCTTAAGCGGGACTACCGGGGAGCTGTTTTTT. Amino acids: CASSLSGTTGELFF.

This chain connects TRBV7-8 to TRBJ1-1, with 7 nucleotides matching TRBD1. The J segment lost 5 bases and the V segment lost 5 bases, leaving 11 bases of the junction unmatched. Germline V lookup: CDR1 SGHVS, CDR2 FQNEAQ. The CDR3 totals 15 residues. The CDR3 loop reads CASSRRQGTWTEAFF. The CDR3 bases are TGTGCCAGCAGCCGACGACAGGGTACTTGGACTGAAGCTTTCTTT.

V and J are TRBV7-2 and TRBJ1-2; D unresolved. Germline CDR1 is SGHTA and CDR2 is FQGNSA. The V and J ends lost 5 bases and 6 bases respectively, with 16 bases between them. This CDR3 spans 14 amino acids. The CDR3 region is CASSPSEGIDGYTF. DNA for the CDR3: TGTGCCAGCAGCCCCAGTGAAGGGATCGATGGCTACACCTTC.

DNA of the CDR3: TGTGCCAGCGGACTAGCGGGAGGAAACAATGAGCAGTTCTTC. It is translated as CASGLAGGNNEQFF. The chain carries TRBV6-6 and TRBJ2-1, with 14 positions matching TRBD2. Germline lookup yields CDR1 MNHNY and CDR2 SVGAGI (reference sequence). The CDR3 has 14 amino acids. Trimming took 8 bases from V and 5 from J; bases not matched to a gene: 2.